The T cell receptor (beta chain) under discussion was sequenced for a study of blood T cell repertoires in COVID-19. Study overall: The United States, Italy and Spain provided the acute and convalescent COVID-19 samples. PBMCs, B-cell-depleted T cells, or T cells were the source of the cDNA or gDNA that made up the material.

This CDR3 spans 15 amino acids. Deletions cut 5 bases from V and 2 bases from J, with 13 bases between. The V gene's germline CDR1 is MNHEY and CDR2 SMNVEV (reference sequence). Original methodology: Nucleated cell counts were estimated from reference gene primer amplification. The method was immunoSEQ multiplex PCR; TCRdb's version includes in-frame clones alone and lacks a portion of them. V and J calls and clone size are given by that table; D and trimming were obtained from the DNA. The profile shows 150,000 to 200,000 clones, about 88% of them singletons. V is TRBV27 and J is TRBJ2-1; TRBD1 might be the D (6 bases). The sample comprised peripheral blood. This clonotype was sampled from a human donor in a cohort sampled during active COVID-19. The CDR3 here is CASSLGQSPYNEQFF. For the CDR3, the DNA is TGTGCCAGCAGTCTCGGACAGTCGCCCTACAATGAGCAGTTCTTC.